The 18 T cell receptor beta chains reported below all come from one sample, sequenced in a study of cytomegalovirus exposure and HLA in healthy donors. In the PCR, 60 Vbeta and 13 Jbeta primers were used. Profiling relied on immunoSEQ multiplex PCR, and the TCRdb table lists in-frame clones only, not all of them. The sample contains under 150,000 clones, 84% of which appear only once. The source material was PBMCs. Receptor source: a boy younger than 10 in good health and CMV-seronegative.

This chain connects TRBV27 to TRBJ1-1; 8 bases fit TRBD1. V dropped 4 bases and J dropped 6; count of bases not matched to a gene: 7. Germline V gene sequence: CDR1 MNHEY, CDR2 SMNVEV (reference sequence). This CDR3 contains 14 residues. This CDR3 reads CASSSPDRDAEAFF. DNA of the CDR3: TGTGCCAGCAGTTCCCCGGACAGGGATGCTGAAGCTTTCTTT.

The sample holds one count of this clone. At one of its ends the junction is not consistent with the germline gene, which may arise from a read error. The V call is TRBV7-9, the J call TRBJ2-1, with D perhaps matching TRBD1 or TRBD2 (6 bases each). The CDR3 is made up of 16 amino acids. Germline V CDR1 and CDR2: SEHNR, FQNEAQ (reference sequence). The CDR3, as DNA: TGTGCCAGCAGTTTAGACAGGCCGGGGGTGGGGGGAGAGCAGTTCTTC. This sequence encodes CASSLDRPGVGGEQFF.

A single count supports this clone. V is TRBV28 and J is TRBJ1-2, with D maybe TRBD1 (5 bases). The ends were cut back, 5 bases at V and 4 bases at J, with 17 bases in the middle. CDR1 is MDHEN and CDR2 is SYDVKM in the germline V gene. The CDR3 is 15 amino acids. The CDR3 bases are TGTGCCAGCAGTCTCCTTGGGGCGGGGCTCTATGGCTACACCTTC. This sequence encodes CASSLLGAGLYGYTF.

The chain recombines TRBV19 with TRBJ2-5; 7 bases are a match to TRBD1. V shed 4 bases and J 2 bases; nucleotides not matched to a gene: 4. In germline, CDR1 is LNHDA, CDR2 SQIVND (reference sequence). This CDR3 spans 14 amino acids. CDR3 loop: CASSTGTVQETQYF. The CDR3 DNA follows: TGTGCCAGTAGTACAGGGACAGTACAAGAGACCCAGTACTTC.

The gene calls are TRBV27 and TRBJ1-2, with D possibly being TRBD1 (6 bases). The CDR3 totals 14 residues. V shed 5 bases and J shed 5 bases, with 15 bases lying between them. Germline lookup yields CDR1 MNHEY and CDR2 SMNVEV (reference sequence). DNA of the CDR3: TGTGCCAGCAGTCCGAGGACAGCGGATTATGGCTACACCTTC. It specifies CASSPRTADYGYTF.

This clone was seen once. CDR3 DNA: TGTGCCAGCAGCTTGGGGGCAGCTTATAGCAATCAGCCCCAGCATTTT. Translated: CASSLGAAYSNQPQHF. The genes are TRBV5-5 and TRBJ1-5; D gene unclear. V gave up 0 bases and J gave up 0 bases, with 10 bases separating them. The germline CDR1 and CDR2 sequences are SGHKS and YYEKEE (reference sequence). The CDR3 is 16 residues long.

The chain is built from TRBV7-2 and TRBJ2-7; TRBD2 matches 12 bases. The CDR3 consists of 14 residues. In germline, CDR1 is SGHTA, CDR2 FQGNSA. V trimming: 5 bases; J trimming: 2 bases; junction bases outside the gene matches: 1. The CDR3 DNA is TGTGCCAGCAGCCCTAGCGGGGGGGCCTACGAGCAGTACTTC. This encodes CASSPSGGAYEQYF.

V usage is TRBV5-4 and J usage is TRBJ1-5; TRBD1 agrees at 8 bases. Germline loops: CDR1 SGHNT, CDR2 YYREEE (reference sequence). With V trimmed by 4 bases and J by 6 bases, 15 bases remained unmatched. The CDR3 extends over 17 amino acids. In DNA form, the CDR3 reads TGTGCCAGCAGCCCGACCCGGGACAGGACTAACAGTCAGCCCCAGCATTTT. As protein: CASSPTRDRTNSQPQHF.

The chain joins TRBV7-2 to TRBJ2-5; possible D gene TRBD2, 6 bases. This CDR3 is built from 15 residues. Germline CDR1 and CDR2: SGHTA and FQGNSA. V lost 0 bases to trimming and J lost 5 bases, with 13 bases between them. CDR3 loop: CASSLARERPETQYF. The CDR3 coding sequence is TGTGCCAGCAGCTTAGCTCGGGAGAGACCGGAGACCCAGTACTTC.

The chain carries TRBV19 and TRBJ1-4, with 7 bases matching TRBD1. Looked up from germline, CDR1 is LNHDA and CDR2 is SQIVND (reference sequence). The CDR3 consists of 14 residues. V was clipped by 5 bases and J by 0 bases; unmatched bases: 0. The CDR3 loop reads CASSDRATNEKLFF. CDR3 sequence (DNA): TGTGCCAGTAGTGACAGGGCAACTAATGAAAAACTGTTTTTT.

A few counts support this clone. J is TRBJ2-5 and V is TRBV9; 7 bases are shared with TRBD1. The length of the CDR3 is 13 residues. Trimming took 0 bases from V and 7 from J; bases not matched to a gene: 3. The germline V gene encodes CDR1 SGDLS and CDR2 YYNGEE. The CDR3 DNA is TGTGCCAGCAGCGTAGCGACAGGGTGGACCCAGTACTTC. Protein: CASSVATGWTQYF.

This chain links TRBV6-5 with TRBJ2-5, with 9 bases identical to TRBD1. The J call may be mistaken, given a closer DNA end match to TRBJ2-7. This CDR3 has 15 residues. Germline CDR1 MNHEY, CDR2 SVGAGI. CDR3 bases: TGTGCCAGCAGGACAGTACAGGGGGCATTCGACGAGCAGTACTTC. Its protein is CASRTVQGAFDEQYF.

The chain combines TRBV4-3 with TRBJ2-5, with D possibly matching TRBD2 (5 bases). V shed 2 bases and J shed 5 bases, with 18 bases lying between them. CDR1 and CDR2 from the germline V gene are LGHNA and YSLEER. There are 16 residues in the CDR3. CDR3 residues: CASSQSWLGGFETQYF. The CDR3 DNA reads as TGCGCCAGCAGCCAATCTTGGTTAGGAGGTTTCGAGACCCAGTACTTC.

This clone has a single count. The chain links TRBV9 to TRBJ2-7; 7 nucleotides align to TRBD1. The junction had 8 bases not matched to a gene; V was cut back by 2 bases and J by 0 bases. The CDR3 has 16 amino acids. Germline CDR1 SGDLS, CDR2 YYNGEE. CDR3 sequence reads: CASSVTGAPSSYEQYF. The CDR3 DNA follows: TGTGCCAGCAGCGTCACAGGGGCACCTAGCTCCTACGAGCAGTACTTC.

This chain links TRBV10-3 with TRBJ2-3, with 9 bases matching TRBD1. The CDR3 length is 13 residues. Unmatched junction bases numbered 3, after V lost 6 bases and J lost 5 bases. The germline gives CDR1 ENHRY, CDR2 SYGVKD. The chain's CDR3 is CAISRDREDTQYF. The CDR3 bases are TGTGCCATCAGCAGGGACAGGGAAGATACGCAGTATTTT.

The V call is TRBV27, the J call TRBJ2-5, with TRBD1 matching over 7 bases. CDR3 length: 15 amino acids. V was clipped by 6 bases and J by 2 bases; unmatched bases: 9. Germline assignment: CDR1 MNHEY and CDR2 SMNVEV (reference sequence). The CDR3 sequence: CASRPTGTAQETQYF. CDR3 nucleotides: TGTGCCAGCAGGCCTACCGGGACAGCACAAGAGACCCAGTACTTC.

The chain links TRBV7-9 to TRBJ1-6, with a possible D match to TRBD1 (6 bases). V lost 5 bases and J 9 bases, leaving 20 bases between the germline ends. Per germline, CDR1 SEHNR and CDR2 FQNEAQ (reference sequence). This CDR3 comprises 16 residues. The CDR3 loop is CASSVTQGRQVSPLHF. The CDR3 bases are TGTGCCAGCAGCGTAACCCAGGGGCGGCAGGTTTCACCCCTCCACTTT. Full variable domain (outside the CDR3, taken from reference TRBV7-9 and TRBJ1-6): DTGVSQNPRHKITKRGQNVTFRCDPISEHNRLYWYRQTLGQGPEFLTYFQNEAQLEKSRLLSDRFSAERPKGSFSTLEIQRTEQGDSAMYLCASSVTQGRQVSPLHFGNGTRLTVT.

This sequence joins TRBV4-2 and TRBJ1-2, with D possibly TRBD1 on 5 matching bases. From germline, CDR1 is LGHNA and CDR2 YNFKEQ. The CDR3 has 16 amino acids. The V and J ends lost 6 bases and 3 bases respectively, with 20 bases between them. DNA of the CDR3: TGTGCCAGCAGGGGGGGACCTCCTGCGGCACACTATGGCTACACCTTC. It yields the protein CASRGGPPAAHYGYTF.